These T cell receptor beta chains were read from a single sample in a study of blood T cell repertoires in COVID-19. Clones were read by immunoSEQ multiplex PCR, and TCRdb kept only the in-frame ones, dropping some. The repertoire holds fewer than 200,000 clones, with 80% to 90% as singletons. Source material: PBMCs or T cells enriched from blood (not recorded which). Receptors originate from a woman aged 45-59 years in a cohort exposed to, infected with or recovered from COVID-19 (not recorded which). CDR3s include the opening cysteine and the closing phenylalanine or tryptophan. A D gene is named only where the DNA matches it firmly. Some rows have no size entry. The others give once, few or many, or a class for an expanded clone.

CDR3 protein: CASTPGQIPTNEKLFF
CDR3 DNA: TGTGCCAGCACACCGGGACAGATTCCAACTAATGAAAAACTGTTTTTT
J gene: TRBJ1-4
clone size: few
V gene: TRBV2
D gene: TRBD1

CDR3 protein: CASSQGQGARNQPQHF
CDR3 DNA: TGCGCCAGCAGCCAAGGACAGGGGGCCCGCAATCAGCCCCAGCATTTT
J gene: TRBJ1-5
clone size: .
V gene: TRBV4-1
D gene: TRBD1

CDR3 protein: CASSPPTGAYGYTF
CDR3 DNA: TGTGCCAGCAGTCCCCCGACAGGGGCCTATGGCTACACCTTC
J gene: TRBJ1-2
clone size: .
V gene: TRBV6-6
D gene: TRBD1

CDR3 protein: CASSPLLAGYNEQFF
CDR3 DNA: TGTGCCAGCTCACCTCTCCTAGCGGGGTACAATGAGCAGTTCTTC
J gene: TRBJ2-1
clone size: .
V gene: TRBV18
D gene: TRBD2

CDR3 protein: CASSLSPTPRRGSYNEQFF
CDR3 DNA: TGTGCCAGCAGCTTATCCCCCACCCCTCGTAGGGGCTCCTACAATGAGCAGTTCTTC
J gene: TRBJ2-1
clone size: .
V gene: TRBV7-9
D gene: .

CDR3 protein: CASRAAYSGGEAFF
CDR3 DNA: TGTGCCAGCAGGGCAGCATATTCAGGGGGAGAAGCTTTCTTT
J gene: TRBJ1-1
clone size: .
V gene: TRBV2
D gene: TRBD1

CDR3 protein: CASSPQGRLNTEAFF
CDR3 DNA: TGTGCCAGCAGCCCCCAGGGCAGGCTGAACACTGAAGCTTTCTTT
J gene: TRBJ1-1
clone size: few
V gene: TRBV7-2
D gene: .

CDR3 protein: CASSVGQYGQPQHF
CDR3 DNA: TGTGCCAGCAGTGTGGGACAGTACGGTCAGCCCCAGCATTTT
J gene: TRBJ1-5
clone size: .
V gene: TRBV2
D gene: TRBD1

CDR3 protein: CASKPGTGMYNEQFF
CDR3 DNA: TGCGCCAGCAAACCTGGGACAGGGATGTACAATGAGCAGTTCTTC
J gene: TRBJ2-1
clone size: .
V gene: TRBV5-1
D gene: TRBD1

CDR3 protein: CASSPLAGTSGMNEQFF
CDR3 DNA: TGCGCCAGCAGCCCACTCGCCGGGACTAGCGGGATGAATGAGCAGTTCTTC
J gene: TRBJ2-1
clone size: .
V gene: TRBV4-1
D gene: TRBD2

CDR3 protein: CASSIPGQGFLNTEAFF
CDR3 DNA: TGTGCCAGTAGTATACCGGGACAGGGTTTTCTGAACACTGAAGCTTTCTTT
J gene: TRBJ1-1
clone size: .
V gene: TRBV19
D gene: TRBD1

CDR3 protein: CASSLGLAGRNIQYF
CDR3 DNA: TGTGCCAGCAGCTTAGGACTAGCGGGAAGAAACATTCAGTACTTC
J gene: TRBJ2-4
clone size: .
V gene: TRBV7-3
D gene: TRBD2

CDR3 protein: CASSSGTSGRIDNEQFF
CDR3 DNA: TGTGCCAGTAGTTCCGGGACTAGCGGGAGGATCGACAATGAGCAGTTCTTC
J gene: TRBJ2-1
clone size: .
V gene: TRBV19
D gene: TRBD2

CDR3 protein: CASSGGQGGTDTQYF
CDR3 DNA: TGCGCCAGCAGCGGGGGACAGGGAGGTACAGATACGCAGTATTTT
J gene: TRBJ2-3
clone size: .
V gene: TRBV5-1
D gene: TRBD1

CDR3 protein: CASSKRTGYTEAFF
CDR3 DNA: TGTGCCAGCAGTAAACGGACAGGCTACACTGAAGCTTTCTTT
J gene: TRBJ1-1
clone size: .
V gene: TRBV28
D gene: TRBD1

CDR3 protein: CASSQSGGPPHTGSDTGELFF
CDR3 DNA: TGTGCCAGCAGCCAATCGGGCGGTCCGCCGCACACAGGGAGCGACACCGGGGAGCTGTTTTTT
J gene: TRBJ2-2
clone size: .
V gene: TRBV3-1/TRBV3-2
D gene: .

CDR3 protein: CASCSDRAVPYEAFF
CDR3 DNA: TGTGCCAGCTGCAGCGACAGGGCTGTTCCCTATGAAGCTTTCTTT
J gene: TRBJ1-1
clone size: .
V gene: TRBV28
D gene: TRBD1

CDR3 protein: CASSSTSGGYKETQYF
CDR3 DNA: TGTGCCAGCAGCTCTACTAGCGGGGGGTACAAAGAGACCCAGTACTTC
J gene: TRBJ2-5
clone size: .
V gene: TRBV11-2
D gene: TRBD2

CDR3 protein: CASSQDSGASSNEKLFF
CDR3 DNA: TGTGCCAGCAGCCAAGATTCAGGGGCCTCCTCTAATGAAAAACTGTTTTTT
J gene: TRBJ1-4
clone size: once
V gene: TRBV14
D gene: .

CDR3 protein: CASSLVGQGIPPQHF
CDR3 DNA: TGTGCCAGCAGCTTGGTGGGACAGGGGATTCCGCCCCAGCATTTT
J gene: TRBJ1-5
clone size: .
V gene: TRBV5-8
D gene: TRBD1

CDR3 protein: CASSLVRTSGRLEETQYF
CDR3 DNA: TGTGCCAGCAGCCTAGTACGGACTAGCGGGAGGTTAGAAGAGACCCAGTACTTC
J gene: TRBJ2-5
clone size: .
V gene: TRBV3-1/TRBV3-2
D gene: TRBD2

CDR3 protein: CASSLPKTGGGDTQYF
CDR3 DNA: TGTGCCAGTAGTCTACCCAAGACAGGGGGCGGAGATACGCAGTATTTT
J gene: TRBJ2-3
clone size: .
V gene: TRBV19
D gene: TRBD1

CDR3 protein: CASSISTTDTQYF
CDR3 DNA: TGTGCCAGTAGTATAAGTACTACAGATACGCAGTATTTT
J gene: TRBJ2-3
clone size: .
V gene: TRBV19
D gene: .

CDR3 protein: CASSSFQGLSNQPQHF
CDR3 DNA: TGTGCCAGTAGTAGTTTTCAGGGTTTGAGCAATCAGCCCCAGCATTTT
J gene: TRBJ1-5
clone size: .
V gene: TRBV19
D gene: .

CDR3 protein: CASRPRGRYGYTF
CDR3 DNA: TGTGCCAGCAGACCCAGGGGGAGGTATGGCTACACCTTC
J gene: TRBJ1-2
clone size: .
V gene: TRBV6-5
D gene: TRBD1

CDR3 protein: CASSLPGTRYGYTF
CDR3 DNA: TGTGCCAGCAGCTTACCCGGGACTCGTTATGGCTACACCTTC
J gene: TRBJ1-2
clone size: .
V gene: TRBV11-1
D gene: .

CDR3 protein: CASSLAQGHNYEQYF
CDR3 DNA: TGTGCCAGCAGCTTAGCACAGGGACACAACTACGAGCAGTACTTC
J gene: TRBJ2-7
clone size: .
V gene: TRBV7-3
D gene: .

CDR3 protein: CASSFSQLGGNQPQHF
CDR3 DNA: TGTGCCAGCAGCTTCAGTCAACTGGGCGGCAATCAGCCCCAGCATTTT
J gene: TRBJ1-5
clone size: .
V gene: TRBV5-8
D gene: .

CDR3 protein: CAWSPRRGEKLFF
CDR3 DNA: TGTGCCTGGAGTCCCCGTCGCGGTGAAAAACTGTTTTTT
J gene: TRBJ1-4
clone size: .
V gene: TRBV30
D gene: .

CDR3 protein: CASSPSTGSGNTIYF
CDR3 DNA: TGCGCCAGCAGCCCCTCGACAGGGTCTGGAAACACCATATATTTT
J gene: TRBJ1-3
clone size: .
V gene: TRBV5-1
D gene: TRBD1

CDR3 protein: CASSLTSGRPDTQYF
CDR3 DNA: TGTGCCAGCAGCCTTACTAGCGGGAGACCAGATACGCAGTATTTT
J gene: TRBJ2-3
clone size: .
V gene: TRBV11-3
D gene: TRBD2

CDR3 protein: CASSTRTALFMNTEAFF
CDR3 DNA: TGTGCCAGCAGCACAAGGACAGCTTTATTCATGAACACTGAAGCTTTCTTT
J gene: TRBJ1-1
clone size: few
V gene: TRBV7-8
D gene: .

CDR3 protein: CASSINSGYSGANVLTF
CDR3 DNA: TGTGCCAGCAGCATTAATTCAGGGTACTCTGGGGCCAACGTCCTGACTTTC
J gene: TRBJ2-6
clone size: .
V gene: TRBV7-2
D gene: .

CDR3 protein: CASSLAVEGSEAFF
CDR3 DNA: TGCGCCAGCAGCTTGGCCGTTGAGGGAAGTGAAGCTTTCTTT
J gene: TRBJ1-1
clone size: .
V gene: TRBV5-1
D gene: .

CDR3 protein: CASSPQGYEKLFF
CDR3 DNA: TGTGCCAGCTCACCTCAGGGTTATGAAAAACTGTTTTTT
J gene: TRBJ1-4
clone size: .
V gene: TRBV18
D gene: .

CDR3 protein: CAISEMGQGPTEAFF
CDR3 DNA: TGTGCCATCAGTGAGATGGGACAGGGCCCCACTGAAGCTTTCTTT
J gene: TRBJ1-1
clone size: .
V gene: TRBV10-3
D gene: TRBD1

CDR3 protein: CASTAGGGAGNQPQHF
CDR3 DNA: TGTGCCAGTACCGCGGGGGGGGGAGCAGGCAATCAGCCCCAGCATTTT
J gene: TRBJ1-5
clone size: .
V gene: TRBV19
D gene: .

CDR3 protein: CASSPLLASGRSSQETQYF
CDR3 DNA: TGTGCCAGCAGCCCCCTCCTTGCGAGCGGGAGAAGCTCCCAAGAGACCCAGTACTTC
J gene: TRBJ2-5
clone size: .
V gene: TRBV3-1/TRBV3-2
D gene: TRBD2

CDR3 protein: CASSVAGGTSTEAFF
CDR3 DNA: TGTGCCAGCAGCGTAGCGGGGGGAACTTCCACTGAAGCTTTCTTT
J gene: TRBJ1-1
clone size: .
V gene: TRBV9
D gene: .

CDR3 protein: CASTRGFETQYF
CDR3 DNA: TGTGCCAGCACCAGGGGGTTTGAGACCCAGTACTTC
J gene: TRBJ2-5
clone size: once
V gene: TRBV28
D gene: TRBD1

CDR3 protein: CASSSFGLSTDTQYF
CDR3 DNA: TGTGCCAGCTCATCGTTCGGTCTTAGCACAGATACGCAGTATTTT
J gene: TRBJ2-3
clone size: few
V gene: TRBV18
D gene: .

CDR3 protein: CASSLWGEAGYSNQPQHF
CDR3 DNA: TGTGCCAGCAGCTTATGGGGGGAGGCAGGTTATAGCAATCAGCCCCAGCATTTT
J gene: TRBJ1-5
clone size: .
V gene: TRBV7-8
D gene: .

CDR3 protein: CASSFHSRQRGGELFF
CDR3 DNA: TGTGCCAGCAGCTTCCACTCCAGACAGCGTGGCGGGGAGCTGTTTTTT
J gene: TRBJ2-2
clone size: .
V gene: TRBV28
D gene: .

CDR3 protein: CASSQEGQGVMSYEQYF
CDR3 DNA: TGCGCCAGCAGCCAAGAGGGACAGGGGGTGATGTCCTACGAGCAGTACTTC
J gene: TRBJ2-7
clone size: .
V gene: TRBV4-1
D gene: TRBD1

CDR3 protein: CASQAGDQETQYF
CDR3 DNA: TGTGCCAGCCAGGCAGGGGACCAAGAGACCCAGTACTTC
J gene: TRBJ2-5
clone size: .
V gene: TRBV19
D gene: .

CDR3 protein: CASSRETRNEKLFF
CDR3 DNA: TGTGCCAGCAGCCGAGAAACGAGGAATGAAAAACTGTTTTTT
J gene: TRBJ1-4
clone size: once
V gene: TRBV5-6
D gene: .

CDR3 protein: CASSSGWDNTEAFF
CDR3 DNA: TGTGCCAGCAGCTCGGGGTGGGATAACACTGAAGCTTTCTTT
J gene: TRBJ1-1
clone size: .
V gene: TRBV5-4
D gene: .